This T cell receptor (beta chain) was captured by sequencing in a study of identical twins. Unique molecular identifiers were present on the cDNA, and a universal primer site came from template switching. TCRdb independently ran MiXCR on the 5' RACE reads; one entry per CDR3 protein. Found here are 600,000 to 800,000 distinct CDR3 sequences, over 20% of them singletons; the top ten hold 4% to 5.5%. Donors were all healthy Caucasians. Germline V gene data show CDR1 as SGHDT and CDR2 as YYEEEE. The CDR3 length is 13 residues. V dropped 4 bases and J dropped 4 bases, with 8 bases sitting between them. These data were also reused for a study on T cells expressing NK-cell markers. In that study: There were several donors in whom these clonotypes also led the CD3+CD56-NKG2C+ fraction. Whether expanded NKG2C+ T cell clones were HCMV-specific remained unclear.

The source is a woman in her late teens or twenties in good health. The chain employs TRBV5-6 and TRBJ1-4; D remains unclear. The source material was PBMCs. The DNA for the CDR3 is TGTGCCAGCAGCACAGTAATTAATGAAAAACTGTTTTTT. Translation gives CASSTVINEKLFF.